This T cell receptor beta chain was captured in a study of CD8 T cells in Susac syndrome. It was with random hexamers that 0.5 to 1 ug RNA was reverse transcribed. One entry per CDR3 protein, called by TCRdb with MiXCR from the immunoSEQ multiplex PCR reads. The sample carries just over 150,000 distinct CDR3 sequences, 95% recorded once. After removal of 0 bases from V and 1 base from J, the junction contained 5 bases not matched to a gene. This CDR3 has 17 amino acids. The germline CDR1 and CDR2 sequences are DFQATT and SNEGSKA (reference sequence). Sequencing was carried out using CD4+ T cells from PBMCs. This rearrangement joins TRBV20-1 to TRBJ2-3, with 12 bases aligning to TRBD2. This receptor was identified in a human donor with Susac syndrome. The CDR3, as DNA: TGCAGTGCTAGAGATCCCCGGACTAGCGGGGGCACAGATACGCAGTATTTT. Protein sequence: CSARDPRTSGGTDTQYF.